Described below is a single T cell receptor (beta chain) sequence and its context. The data stem from a study of Ad26.COV2.S vaccination and SARS-CoV-2 variants. Noted treatment: roughly 19 received Ad26.COV2.S at low or high dose, single or two shots; about 5 received placebo; per-sample allocation not given. Samples came from day 63 after the first vaccine or placebo injection. Profiled with immunoSEQ multiplex PCR; TCRdb holds only in-frame clones, not every one. The sample includes about 440,000 clones, 90% seen only once; the top ten take approximately 4.5%. The source material was peripheral blood, sampled in a trial of Ad26.COV2.S vaccine versus placebo. This TCR came from a person between 18 and 65 years old who received the Ad26.COV2.S COVID-19 vaccine or a placebo.

As DNA, the CDR3 is TGCGCCAGCAGCCCGGGCCCTTTCGGGAACACTGAAGCTTTCTTT. Translation: CASSPGPFGNTEAFF. The J gene is TRBJ1-1, the V gene TRBV5-1; the D is unclear. The germline V and J ends were trimmed by 4 bases and 1 base, with 14 bases remaining between them. Germline V lookup: CDR1 SGHRS, CDR2 YFSETQ. The CDR3 spans 15 residues. The variable domain in full, with the rest retrieved from reference TRBV5-1 and TRBJ1-1, is KAGVTQTPRYLIKTRGQQVTLSCSPISGHRSVSWYQQTPGQGLQFLFEYFSETQRNKGNFPGRFSGRQFSNSRSEMNVSTLELGDSALYLCASSPGPFGNTEAFFGQGTRLTVV.